Described below is a single T cell receptor (beta chain) sequence and its context. Its antigen is currently unknown. One entry per CDR3 protein, called by TCRdb with MiXCR from the reads. The sample has 80,000 or so distinct CDR3 sequences, about 37% seen once. The CDR3 covers 16 residues. Trimming took 0 bases from V and 2 from J; bases not matched to a gene: 4. CDR1 and CDR2 from the germline V gene are MNHEY and SVGEGT. This sample was taken from a study of T cell repertoires in cytomegalovirus infection. Overall study: Researchers turned to recently identified HLA-C-restricted CMV epitopes as well as well-studied HLA-B-restricted ones. Indications of both CMV infection and matching HLA type were provided by public TCR beta signatures. Study observations and caveats: The study found HLA-C-restricted CMV-specific TCR beta clonotypes dominating the ex vivo response.

Source: CD8+ T cells from cultured PBMCs, taken from culture after CMV antigen stimulation. This chain uses TRBV6-2 or TRBV6-3 with TRBJ2-3, with 8 bases that match TRBD2. This clonotype was obtained from a human donor in good health (CMV status not recorded). Some clones in this sample may be carry-over from other donors' samples. The CDR3, as DNA: TGTGCCAGCAGTTACTCGACACTAGCGGACACAGATACGCAGTATTTT. It encodes CASSYSTLADTDTQYF.